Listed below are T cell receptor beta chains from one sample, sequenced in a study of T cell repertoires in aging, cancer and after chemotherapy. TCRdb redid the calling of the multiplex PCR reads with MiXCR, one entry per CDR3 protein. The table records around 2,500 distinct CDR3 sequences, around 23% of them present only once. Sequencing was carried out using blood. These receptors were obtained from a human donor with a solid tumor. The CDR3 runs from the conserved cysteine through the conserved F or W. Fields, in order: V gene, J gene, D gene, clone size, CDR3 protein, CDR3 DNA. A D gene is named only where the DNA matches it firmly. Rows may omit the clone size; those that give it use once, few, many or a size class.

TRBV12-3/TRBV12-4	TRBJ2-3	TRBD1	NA	CASSPQGATGTDTQYF	TGTGCCAGCAGTCCTCAGGGGGCAACAGGAACAGATACGCAGTATTTT
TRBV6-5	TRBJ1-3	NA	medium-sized	CASSYGWGLSGNTIYF	TGTGCCAGCAGTTACGGATGGGGGCTATCGGGAAACACCATATATTTT
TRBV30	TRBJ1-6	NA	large	CAWSREGTNYNSPLHF	TGTGCCTGGAGTAGAGAGGGCACCAACTATAATTCACCCCTCCACTTT
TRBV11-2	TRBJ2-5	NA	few	CASSFKQGTRETQYF	TGTGCCAGCAGCTTCAAACAGGGGACTCGGGAGACCCAGTACTTC
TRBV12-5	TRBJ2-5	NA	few	CASGLEETQYF	TGTGCTAGTGGTTTGGAAGAGACCCAGTACTTC
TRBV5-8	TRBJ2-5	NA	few	CASSLGARWHF	TGTGCCAGCAGCTTGGGGGCACGGTGGCACTTC
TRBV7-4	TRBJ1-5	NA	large	CASIPDTSNQPQHF	TGTGCCAGCATACCGGACACCTCCAATCAGCCCCAGCATTTT
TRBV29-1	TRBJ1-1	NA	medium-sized	CSATGGNTEAFF	TGCAGCGCCACCGGCGGGAACACTGAAGCTTTCTTT
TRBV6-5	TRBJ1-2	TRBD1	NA	CASRIDRVLYGYTF	TGTGCCAGCAGAATTGACAGGGTTCTCTATGGCTACACCTTC
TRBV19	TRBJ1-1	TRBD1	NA	CASSSQGAWTEAFF	TGTGCCAGTAGTTCACAGGGGGCTTGGACTGAAGCTTTCTTT
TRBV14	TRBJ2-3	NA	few	CASSQAGTSDTQYF	TGTGCCAGCAGCCAAGCTGGGACAAGCGATACGCAGTATTTT
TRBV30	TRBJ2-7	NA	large	CACSGQYEQYF	TGTGCCTGTAGCGGTCAGTACGAGCAGTACTTC
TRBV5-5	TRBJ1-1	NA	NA	CASSQRGAAAFF	TGCGCCAGCAGTCAGAGGGGGGCTGCAGCTTTCTTT
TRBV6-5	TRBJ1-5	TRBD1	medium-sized	CASRRTGGASQPQHF	TGTGCCAGCAGGAGGACAGGGGGGGCGAGTCAGCCCCAGCATTTT
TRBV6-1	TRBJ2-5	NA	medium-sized	CASSRQETQYF	TGTGCCAGCAGTAGACAAGAGACCCAGTACTTC
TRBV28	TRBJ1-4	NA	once	CASRVGSNEKLFF	TGTGCCAGCCGGGTGGGGAGTAATGAAAAACTGTTTTTT
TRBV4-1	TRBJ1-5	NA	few	CASSQGTRGGNQPQHF	TGCGCCAGCAGCCAAGGTACGCGGGGTGGCAATCAGCCCCAGCATTTT
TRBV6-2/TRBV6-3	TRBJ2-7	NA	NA	CASNNRPESSYEQYF	TGCGCCAGCAACAACAGGCCCGAAAGCTCCTACGAGCAGTACTTC
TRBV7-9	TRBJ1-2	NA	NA	CASSAPGGLSDTF	TGTGCCAGCAGCGCCCCCGGAGGTTTGTCGGACACCTTC
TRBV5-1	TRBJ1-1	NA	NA	CASSPTPGANTEAFF	TGCGCCAGCAGCCCCACCCCGGGGGCGAACACTGAAGCTTTCTTT
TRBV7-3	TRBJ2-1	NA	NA	CASSLNTLQNEQFF	TGTGCCAGCAGCTTAAATACGCTACAGAATGAGCAGTTCTTC
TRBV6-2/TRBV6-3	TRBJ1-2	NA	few	CASKTPGHSGHYGYTF	TGTGCCAGCAAAACGCCGGGACACTCGGGGCACTATGGCTACACCTTC
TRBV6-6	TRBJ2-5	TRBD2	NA	CASSSRGGKTQYF	TGTGCCAGCAGTTCTCGCGGGGGGAAGACCCAGTACTTC
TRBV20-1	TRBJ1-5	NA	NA	CSARLVKSSGNQPQHF	TGCAGTGCTAGGCTAGTCAAATCCTCAGGAAATCAGCCCCAGCATTTT
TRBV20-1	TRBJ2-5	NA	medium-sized	CSALALQETQYF	TGCAGTGCTCTTGCGCTCCAAGAGACCCAGTACTTC
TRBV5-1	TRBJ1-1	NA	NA	CASSFSRGGTEAFF	TGCGCCAGCAGCTTTTCCCGGGGGGGCACTGAAGCTTTCTTT
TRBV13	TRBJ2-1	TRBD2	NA	CASSLERTSGPVRDKQFF	TGTGCCAGCAGCTTAGAGAGGACTAGCGGCCCAGTTAGGGATAAGCAGTTCTTC
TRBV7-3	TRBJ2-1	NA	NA	CASSAEAGISGYNEQFF	TGTGCCAGCAGCGCCGAAGCAGGGATATCGGGCTACAATGAGCAGTTCTTC
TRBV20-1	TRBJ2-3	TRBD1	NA	CSANRGINTDTQYF	TGCAGTGCTAACAGGGGAATAAACACAGATACGCAGTATTTT
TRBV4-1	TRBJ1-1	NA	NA	CASSPRGSPNTEAFF	TGCGCCAGCAGCCCCCGGGGGAGCCCGAACACTGAAGCTTTCTTT
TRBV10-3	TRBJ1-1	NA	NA	CAISERDGNTEAFF	TGTGCCATCAGTGAACGGGACGGGAACACTGAAGCTTTCTTT
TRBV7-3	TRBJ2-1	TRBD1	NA	CASSLKGETGLVSYNEQFF	TGTGCCAGCAGCTTAAAGGGGGAGACAGGGCTGGTCTCCTACAATGAGCAGTTCTTC
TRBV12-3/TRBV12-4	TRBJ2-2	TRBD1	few	CASSITGAPNTGELFF	TGTGCCAGCAGTATCACAGGGGCCCCCAACACCGGGGAGCTGTTTTTT
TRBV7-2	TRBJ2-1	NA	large	CASSLAGGAFNEQFF	TGTGCCAGCAGCTTAGCGGGGGGGGCTTTCAATGAGCAGTTCTTC
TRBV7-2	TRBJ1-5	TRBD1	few	CASSLDRGGHQPQHF	TGTGCCAGCAGCTTAGACAGGGGGGGACATCAGCCCCAGCATTTT
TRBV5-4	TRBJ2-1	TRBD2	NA	CASSLSSSGGYNEQFF	TGTGCCAGCAGCTTGAGTTCGAGCGGGGGATACAATGAGCAGTTCTTC
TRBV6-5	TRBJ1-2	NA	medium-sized	CASRRGGQYYGYTF	TGTGCCAGCCGAAGGGGGGGCCAGTACTATGGCTACACCTTC
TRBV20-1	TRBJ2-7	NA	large	CSATEIPYEQYF	TGCAGTGCTACCGAGATACCCTACGAGCAGTACTTC
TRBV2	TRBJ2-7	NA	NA	CASSGVGLKQYF	TGTGCCAGCAGTGGGGTGGGGCTGAAGCAGTACTTC
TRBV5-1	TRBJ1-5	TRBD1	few	CASSLRTGYSNQPQHF	TGCGCCAGCAGCTTGCGGACAGGCTATAGCAATCAGCCCCAGCATTTT
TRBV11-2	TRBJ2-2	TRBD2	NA	CASSSASGGALSTNTGEPFF	TGTGCCAGCAGCTCCGCTAGCGGGGGGGCCCTGAGCACGAACACCGGGGAGCCGTTTTTT
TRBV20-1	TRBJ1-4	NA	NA	CSARDPRGGEKLFF	TGCAGTGCTAGAGATCCCAGGGGAGGCGAAAAACTGTTTTTT
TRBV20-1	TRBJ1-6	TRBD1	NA	CSARGTGDNSPLHF	TGCAGTGCTAGAGGGACAGGGGATAATTCACCCCTCCACTTT
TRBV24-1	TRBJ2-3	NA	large	CATSDLSTDTQYF	TGTGCCACCAGTGACCTGAGCACAGATACGCAGTATTTT
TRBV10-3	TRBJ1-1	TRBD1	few	CAIARGRADTEAFF	TGTGCCATCGCCAGGGGGCGGGCGGACACTGAAGCTTTCTTT
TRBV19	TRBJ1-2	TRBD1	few	CASSAQGVNIYGYTF	TGTGCCAGCAGCGCCCAGGGGGTAAATATCTATGGCTACACCTTC
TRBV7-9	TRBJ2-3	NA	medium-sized	CAGWVRGDTQYF	TGTGCCGGGTGGGTGAGGGGAGATACGCAGTATTTT
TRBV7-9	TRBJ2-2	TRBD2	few	CASSFQAGGGTGELFF	TGTGCCAGCAGCTTCCAAGCGGGGGGGGGCACCGGGGAGCTGTTTTTT
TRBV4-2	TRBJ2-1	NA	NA	CTSSRLGDIYNEQFF	TGTACCAGCAGCCGTCTTGGGGACATCTACAATGAGCAGTTCTTC
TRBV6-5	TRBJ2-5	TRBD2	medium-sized	CASSYQAGGTNQETQYF	TGTGCCAGCAGTTACCAAGCGGGGGGGACAAATCAAGAGACCCAGTACTTC
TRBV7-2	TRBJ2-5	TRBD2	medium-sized	CASSSGLAAAETQYF	TGTGCCAGCAGCTCGGGACTAGCGGCCGCGGAGACCCAGTACTTC
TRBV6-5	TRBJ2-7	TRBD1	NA	CASSLGSPRQGRYEQYF	TGTGCCAGCAGTTTAGGGAGTCCGAGACAGGGTCGGTACGAGCAGTACTTC
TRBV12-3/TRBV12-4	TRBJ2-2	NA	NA	CARATGELFF	TGTGCCAGGGCAACCGGGGAGCTGTTTTTT
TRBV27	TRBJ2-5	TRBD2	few	CASSRGPGRGGETQYF	TGTGCCAGCAGCCGTGGGCCGGGTCGGGGAGGGGAGACCCAGTACTTC
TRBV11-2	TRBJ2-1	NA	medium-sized	CASSPVVPILVYNEQFF	TGTGCCAGCAGCCCAGTAGTTCCGATACTAGTCTACAATGAGCAGTTCTTC
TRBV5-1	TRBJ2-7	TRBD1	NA	CASSPGQGAWEQYF	TGCGCCAGCAGCCCGGGACAGGGGGCGTGGGAGCAGTACTTC
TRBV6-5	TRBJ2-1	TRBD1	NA	CASSNSRDSLYNEQFF	TGTGCCAGCAGTAACTCGAGGGACAGCCTTTACAATGAGCAGTTCTTC
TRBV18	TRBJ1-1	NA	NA	CASSQGFEGVPEAFF	TGTGCCAGCTCACAAGGGTTCGAAGGGGTACCTGAAGCTTTCTTT
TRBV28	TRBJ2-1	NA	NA	CASSSGGGGSYNEQFF	TGTGCCAGCAGTTCGGGCGGAGGGGGGTCCTACAATGAGCAGTTCTTC
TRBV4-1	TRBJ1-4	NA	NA	CASSQEVRGPEGEKLFF	TGCGCCAGCAGCCAGGAGGTTCGCGGACCCGAGGGTGAAAAACTGTTTTTT